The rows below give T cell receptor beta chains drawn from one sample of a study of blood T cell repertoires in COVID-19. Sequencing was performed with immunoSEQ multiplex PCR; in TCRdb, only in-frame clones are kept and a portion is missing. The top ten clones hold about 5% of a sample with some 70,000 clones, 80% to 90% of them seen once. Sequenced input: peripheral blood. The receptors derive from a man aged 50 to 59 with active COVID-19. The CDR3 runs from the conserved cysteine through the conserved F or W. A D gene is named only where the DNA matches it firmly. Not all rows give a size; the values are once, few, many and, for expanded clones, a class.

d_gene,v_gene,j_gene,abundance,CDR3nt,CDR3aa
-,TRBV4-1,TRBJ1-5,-,TGCGCCAGCAGCCGGGGACTGTATAGCAATCAGCCCCAGCATTTT,CASSRGLYSNQPQHF
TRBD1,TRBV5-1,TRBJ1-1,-,TGCGCCAGCAGCTTGACAGGGGGCTCTTCGAACACTGAAGCTTTCTTT,CASSLTGGSSNTEAFF
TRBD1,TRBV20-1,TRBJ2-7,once,TGCAGTGCTAGTACCCTATGGGACAGGGGTGTCCCCTACGAGCAGTACTTC,CSASTLWDRGVPYEQYF
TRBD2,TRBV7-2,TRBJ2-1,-,TGTGCCAGCAGCCCCCTGAGCGGGAGCAATGAGCAGTTCTTC,CASSPLSGSNEQFF
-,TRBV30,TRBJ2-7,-,TGTGCCTGGAGTGACCGGGACATGGGGACCTACGAGCAGTACTTC,CAWSDRDMGTYEQYF
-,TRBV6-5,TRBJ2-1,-,TGTGCCAGCACCCCCGTGAGGGTGGGGTCAGATGAGCAGTTCTTC,CASTPVRVGSDEQFF
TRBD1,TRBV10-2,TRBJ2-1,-,TGCGCCAGCAGGGACAGGGAAAATGAGCAGTTCTTC,CASRDRENEQFF
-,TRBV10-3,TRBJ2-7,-,TGTGCCATCAGTGACGCGGTCCAGTCCTACGAGCAGTACTTC,CAISDAVQSYEQYF
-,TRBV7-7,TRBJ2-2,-,TGTGCTAGCAGCCTAACGGGAAACACCGGGGAGCTGTTTTTT,CASSLTGNTGELFF
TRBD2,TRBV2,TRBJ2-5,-,TGTGCCAGCAGACTCTCGGCGGGGGGAGAGACCCAGTACTTC,CASRLSAGGETQYF
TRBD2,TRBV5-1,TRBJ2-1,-,TGCGCCAGCAGCGGACGCGGGGGGCAAACTGGCAATGAGCAGTTCTTC,CASSGRGGQTGNEQFF
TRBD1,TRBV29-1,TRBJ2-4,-,TGCAGTGTCCAGGGGGCCCCCAAAAACATTCAGTACTTC,CSVQGAPKNIQYF
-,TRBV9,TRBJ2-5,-,TGTGCCAGCAGCGTAGGCTTATTGAGGGGGTCTCAAGAGACCCAGTACTTC,CASSVGLLRGSQETQYF
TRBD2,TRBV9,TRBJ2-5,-,TGTGCCAGCAGCGTGGCACTAGCGGGAGAAGAGACCCAGTACTTC,CASSVALAGEETQYF
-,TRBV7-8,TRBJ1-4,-,TGTGCCAGCCGTCGGGGGACGGGGAATGAAAAACTGTTTTTT,CASRRGTGNEKLFF
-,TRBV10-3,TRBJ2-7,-,TGTGCCATCGTAGAATCCCGGTTTCCAAGGGCAAGGGGGTACGAGCAGTACTTC,CAIVESRFPRARGYEQYF
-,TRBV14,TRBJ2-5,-,TGTGCCAGCAGCCAAGGGGACTCCACTTACCAAGAGACCCAGTACTTC,CASSQGDSTYQETQYF
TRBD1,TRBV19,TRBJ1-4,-,TGTGCCAGCGGACAGGTGACAACAACTAATGAAAAACTGTTTTTT,CASGQVTTTNEKLFF
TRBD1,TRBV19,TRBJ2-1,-,TGTGCCACTTTGGACAGGGGGCTAAGGGATGAGCAGTTCTTC,CATLDRGLRDEQFF
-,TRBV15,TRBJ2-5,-,TGTGCCACCAGTTCTGGGGGGGCTCAAGAGACCCAGTACTTC,CATSSGGAQETQYF
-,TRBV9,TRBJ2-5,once,TGTGCCAGCAGCCCCGGGGGGCTTTTACAAGAGACCCAGTACTTC,CASSPGGLLQETQYF
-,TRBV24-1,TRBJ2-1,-,TGTGCCACCAGCGACCCAGACAAGGGGGCCTACAATGAGCAGTTCTTC,CATSDPDKGAYNEQFF
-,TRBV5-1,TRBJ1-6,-,TGCGCCAGCAGCAGCAATCCCGATAATTCACCCCTCCACTTT,CASSSNPDNSPLHF
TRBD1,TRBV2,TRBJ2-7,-,TGTGCCACCCTGGGACAGCGAACCTACGAGCAGTACTTC,CATLGQRTYEQYF
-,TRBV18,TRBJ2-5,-,TGTGCCAGCTCACCCCCCCCGGGACAAGAGACCCAGTACTTC,CASSPPPGQETQYF
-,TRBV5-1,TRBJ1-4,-,TGCGCCAGCAAGTTAAGCCTTAATGAAAAACTGTTTTTT,CASKLSLNEKLFF
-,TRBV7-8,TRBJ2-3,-,TGTGCCAGCACCCTCTTACGGGGATTCGGCCTTAGCACAGATACGCAGTATTTT,CASTLLRGFGLSTDTQYF